This entry lists 9 T cell receptor beta chains sequenced from one sample in a study of T cell repertoires in cytomegalovirus infection. Their target antigens are unknown. Via MiXCR, TCRdb re-called the reads, giving one row per CDR3 protein. The table records about a million distinct CDR3 sequences, approximately 31% of them present only once. The sequencing here drew on cultured CD8+ T cells from PBMCs, taken from culture after CMV antigen stimulation. The origin of the receptors is a human donor in good health (CMV status not recorded). Some clones in this sample may be carry-over from other donors' samples.

The V and J genes are TRBV19 and TRBJ2-7, with D possibly called TRBD1 or TRBD2 (6 bases each). The CDR3 totals 15 residues. CDR1 LNHDA and CDR2 SQIVND come from the germline V gene (reference sequence). V was pared by 3 bases and J by 5 bases, with 17 bases between. Here the CDR3 DNA reads TGTGCCAGTAGTATTCCGGGGGCGGGTACCAACGAGCAGTACTTC. Translation: CASSIPGAGTNEQYF.

This chain joins TRBV2 and TRBJ2-1, with 12 bases fitting TRBD2. Germline CDR1 reads SNHLY; CDR2 reads FYNNEI. J gave up 8 bases and V 5 bases, and 10 bases lay outside the gene matches. This CDR3 region has 16 residues. In nucleotides, the CDR3 is TGTGCCAGCAGTTCTTTTCTAGCGGGGGGGCCGGATGAGCAGTTCTTC. This translates into CASSSFLAGGPDEQFF.

This clonotype has just a few counts. The chain has TRBV19 and TRBJ2-1; D assignment may be TRBD1 or TRBD2 (6 bases each). V was pared by 7 bases and J by 2 bases, with 18 bases between. Germline CDR1 LNHDA, CDR2 SQIVND (reference sequence). The CDR3 has 16 amino acids. This CDR3 is CASTLSVGGPYNEQFF. CDR3 nucleotide sequence: TGTGCCAGTACCCTCTCGGTCGGGGGCCCCTACAATGAGCAGTTCTTC. Variable domain in full (rest from reference TRBV19 and TRBJ2-1): DGGITQSPKYLFRKEGQNVTLSCEQNLNHDAMYWYRQDPGQGLRLIYYSQIVNDFQKGDIAEGYSVSREKKESFPLTVTSAQKNPTAFYLCASTLSVGGPYNEQFFGPGTRLTVL.

This sequence joins TRBV7-6 and TRBJ1-4; D possibly corresponds to TRBD1 (6 bases). The CDR3 has 18 amino acids. Trimming removed 4 bases at V and 0 bases at J, with 18 bases between. The germline V gene encodes CDR1 SGHVS and CDR2 FNYEAQ. The CDR3 bases are TGTGCCAGCAGCTCCCCTCCAGGGGACTCTGCAACTAATGAAAAACTGTTTTTT. Protein sequence: CASSSPPGDSATNEKLFF. Complete variable domain (other parts from reference TRBV7-6 and TRBJ1-4): GAGVSQSPRYKVTKRGQDVALRCDPISGHVSLYWYRQALGQGPEFLTYFNYEAQQDKSGLPNDRFSAERPEGSISTLTIQRTEQRDSAMYRCASSSPPGDSATNEKLFFGSGTQLSVL.

This clonotype has a handful of counts. The chain employs TRBV15 and TRBJ2-1; D gene uncertain. V was clipped by 0 bases and J by 0 bases, with 12 bases between them. Germline CDR1 is LNHNV and CDR2 is YYDKDF (reference sequence). The CDR3 sequence is 17 residues long. CDR3 in DNA: TGTGCCACCAGCAGAGATCATACCGCCTTCTCCTACAATGAGCAGTTCTTC. Translation: CATSRDHTAFSYNEQFF.

The CDR3 region is CASSSVGSYNEQFF. The CDR3 region has the DNA TGTGCCAGCAGTTCAGTGGGATCCTACAATGAGCAGTTCTTC. The chain uses TRBV6-2 or TRBV6-3 and TRBJ2-1; D not resolved. The CDR3 consists of 14 residues. Germline values: CDR1 MNHEY, CDR2 SVGEGT. Trimming removed 4 bases at V and 1 base at J, with 8 bases between.

The chain joins TRBV28 to TRBJ1-6; D is unclear. Trimming pared 3 bases from V and 1 base from J, leaving 10 bases between. This CDR3 comprises 16 residues. Germline CDR1 is MDHEN and CDR2 is SYDVKM. The CDR3, as DNA: TGTGCCAGCAGTTTTCCCGGACTGTCCTATAATTCACCCCTCCACTTT. Protein sequence: CASSFPGLSYNSPLHF.

This clonotype has only a few counts. The genes are TRBV6-1 and TRBJ1-6, with 9 bases fitting TRBD1. CDR1 and CDR2 from the germline V gene are MNHNS and SASEGT. This CDR3 spans 14 amino acids. The J segment lost 6 bases and the V segment lost 6 bases, leaving 3 bases of the junction unmatched. As DNA, the CDR3 is TGTGCCAGCAGCTGGACAGGGGTTAATTCACCCCTCCACTTT. This gives the protein CASSWTGVNSPLHF.

The chain carries TRBV6-2 or TRBV6-3 and TRBJ2-7, with D perhaps TRBD1 (6 bases). Germline loops: CDR1 MNHEY, CDR2 SVGEGT. V lost 4 bases and J lost 3, with 13 bases in between. The CDR3 loop spans 14 amino acids. This chain's CDR3 is CASSSQGIVYEQYV. DNA for the CDR3: TGTGCCAGCAGTTCACAGGGTATAGTCTACGAGCAGTACGTC.